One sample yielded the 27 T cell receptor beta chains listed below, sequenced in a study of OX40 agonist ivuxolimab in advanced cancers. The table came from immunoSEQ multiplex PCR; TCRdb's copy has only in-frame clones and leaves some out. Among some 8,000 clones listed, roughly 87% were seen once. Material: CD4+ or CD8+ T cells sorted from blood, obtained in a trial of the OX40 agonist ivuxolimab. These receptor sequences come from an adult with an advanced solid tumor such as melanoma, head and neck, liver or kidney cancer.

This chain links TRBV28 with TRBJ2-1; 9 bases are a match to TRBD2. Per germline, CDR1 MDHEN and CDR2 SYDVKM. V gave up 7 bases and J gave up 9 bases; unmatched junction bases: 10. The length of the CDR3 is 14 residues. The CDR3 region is CASNLSGGLFEQFF. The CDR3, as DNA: TGTGCCAGCAACCTTAGCGGGGGCCTCTTTGAGCAGTTCTTC.

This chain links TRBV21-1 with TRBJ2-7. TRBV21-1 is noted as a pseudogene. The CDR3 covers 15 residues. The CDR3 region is CASSQSAVPKYEQYF. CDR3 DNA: TGTGCCAGCAGCCAGTCAGCTGTCCCTAAATACGAGCAGTACTTC.

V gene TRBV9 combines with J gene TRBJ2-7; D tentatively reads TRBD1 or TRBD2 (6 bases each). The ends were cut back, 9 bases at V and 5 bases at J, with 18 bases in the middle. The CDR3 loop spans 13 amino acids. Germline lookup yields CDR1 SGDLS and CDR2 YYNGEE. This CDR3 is CANGGQGRNEQYF. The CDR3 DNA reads TGTGCCAATGGGGGGCAGGGTAGGAACGAGCAGTACTTC.

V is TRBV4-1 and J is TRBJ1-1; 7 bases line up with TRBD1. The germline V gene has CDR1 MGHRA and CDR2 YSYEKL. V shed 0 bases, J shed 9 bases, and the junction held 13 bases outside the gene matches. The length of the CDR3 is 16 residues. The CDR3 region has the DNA TGCGCCAGCAGCCAAGATCTGTGGGACAGAAGCTTGCAAGCTTTCTTT. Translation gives CASSQDLWDRSLQAFF.

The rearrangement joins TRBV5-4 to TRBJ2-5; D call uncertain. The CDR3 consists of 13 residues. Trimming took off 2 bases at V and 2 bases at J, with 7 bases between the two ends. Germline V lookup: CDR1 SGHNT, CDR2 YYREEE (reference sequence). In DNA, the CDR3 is TGTGCCAGCAGCTTCCGAGGTCAAGAGACCCAGTACTTC. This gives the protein CASSFRGQETQYF.

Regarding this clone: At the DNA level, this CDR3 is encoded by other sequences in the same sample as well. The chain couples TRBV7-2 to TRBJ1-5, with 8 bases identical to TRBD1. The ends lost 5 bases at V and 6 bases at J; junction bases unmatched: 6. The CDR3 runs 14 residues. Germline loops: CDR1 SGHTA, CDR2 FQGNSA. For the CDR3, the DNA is TGTGCCAGCAGCCCAGGGGACAGGTCTCAGCCCCAGCATTTT. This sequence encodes CASSPGDRSQPQHF.

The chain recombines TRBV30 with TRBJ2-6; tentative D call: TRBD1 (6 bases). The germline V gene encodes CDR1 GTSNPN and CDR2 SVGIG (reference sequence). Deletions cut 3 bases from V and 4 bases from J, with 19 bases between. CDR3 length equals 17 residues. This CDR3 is CAWSLRDTSPGANVLTF. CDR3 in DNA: TGTGCCTGGAGCCTCCGGGACACCTCCCCCGGGGCCAACGTCCTGACTTTC.

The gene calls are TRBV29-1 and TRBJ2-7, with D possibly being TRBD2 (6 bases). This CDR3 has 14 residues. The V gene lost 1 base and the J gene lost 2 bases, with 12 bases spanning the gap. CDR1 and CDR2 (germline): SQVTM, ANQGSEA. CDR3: CSVEGAGEAYEQYF. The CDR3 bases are TGCAGCGTTGAAGGAGCGGGTGAGGCCTACGAGCAGTACTTC.

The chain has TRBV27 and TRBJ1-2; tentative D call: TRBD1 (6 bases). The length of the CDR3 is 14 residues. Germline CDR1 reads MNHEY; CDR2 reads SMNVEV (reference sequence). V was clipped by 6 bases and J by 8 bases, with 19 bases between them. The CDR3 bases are TGTGCCAGCAGATCGACAGGTGACCTGGGGGGCTACACCTTC. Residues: CASRSTGDLGGYTF.

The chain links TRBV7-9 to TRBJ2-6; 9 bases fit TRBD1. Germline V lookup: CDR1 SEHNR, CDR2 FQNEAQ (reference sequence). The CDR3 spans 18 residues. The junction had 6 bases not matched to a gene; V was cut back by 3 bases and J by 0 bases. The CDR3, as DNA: TGTGCCAGCAGCTTCCGACAGGGGGAAAGCTCTGGGGCCAACGTCCTGACTTTC. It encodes CASSFRQGESSGANVLTF. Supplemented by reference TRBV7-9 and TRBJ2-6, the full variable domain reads DTGVSQNPRHKITKRGQNVTFRCDPISEHNRLYWYRQTLGQGPEFLTYFQNEAQLEKSRLLSDRFSAERPKGSFSTLEIQRTEQGDSAMYLCASSFRQGESSGANVLTFGAGSRLTVL.

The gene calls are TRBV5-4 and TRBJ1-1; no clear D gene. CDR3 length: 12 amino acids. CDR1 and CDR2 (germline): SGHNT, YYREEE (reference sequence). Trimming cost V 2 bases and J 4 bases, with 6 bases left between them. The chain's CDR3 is CASSFRTTEAFF. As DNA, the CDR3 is TGTGCCAGCAGCTTTAGGACCACTGAAGCTTTCTTT.

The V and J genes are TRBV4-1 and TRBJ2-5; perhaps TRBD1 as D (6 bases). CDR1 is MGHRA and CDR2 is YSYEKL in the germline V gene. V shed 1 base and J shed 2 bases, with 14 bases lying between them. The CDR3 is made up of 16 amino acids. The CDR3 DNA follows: TGCGCCAGCAGCCAAGGACAGGCGGACCATCAAGAGACCCAGTACTTC. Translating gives CASSQGQADHQETQYF.

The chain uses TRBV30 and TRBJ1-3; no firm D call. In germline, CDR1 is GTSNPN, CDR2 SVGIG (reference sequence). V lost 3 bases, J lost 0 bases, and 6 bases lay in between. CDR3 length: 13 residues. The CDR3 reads CAWRDSSGNTIYF. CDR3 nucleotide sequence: TGTGCCTGGAGGGACTCCTCTGGAAACACCATATATTTT.

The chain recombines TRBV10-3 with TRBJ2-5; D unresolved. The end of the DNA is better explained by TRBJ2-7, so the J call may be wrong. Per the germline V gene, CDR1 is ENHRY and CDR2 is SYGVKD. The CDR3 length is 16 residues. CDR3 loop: CAISEISPEIDYEQYF. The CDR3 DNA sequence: TGTGCCATCAGTGAGATTAGCCCCGAAATCGACTACGAGCAGTACTTC.

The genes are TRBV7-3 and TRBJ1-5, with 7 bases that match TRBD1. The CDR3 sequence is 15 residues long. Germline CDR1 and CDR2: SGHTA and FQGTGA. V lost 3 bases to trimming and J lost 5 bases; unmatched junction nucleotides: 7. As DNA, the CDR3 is TGTGCCAGCAGCTTCGCTGACAGGGTCGATCAGCCCCAGCATTTT. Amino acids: CASSFADRVDQPQHF.

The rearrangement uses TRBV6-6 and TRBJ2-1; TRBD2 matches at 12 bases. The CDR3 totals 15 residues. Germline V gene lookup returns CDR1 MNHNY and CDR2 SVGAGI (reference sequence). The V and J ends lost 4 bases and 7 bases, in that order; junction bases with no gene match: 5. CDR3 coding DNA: TGTGCCAGCAGTTCCGGGACTAGCGGGTCGAATGAGCAGTTCTTC. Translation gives CASSSGTSGSNEQFF.

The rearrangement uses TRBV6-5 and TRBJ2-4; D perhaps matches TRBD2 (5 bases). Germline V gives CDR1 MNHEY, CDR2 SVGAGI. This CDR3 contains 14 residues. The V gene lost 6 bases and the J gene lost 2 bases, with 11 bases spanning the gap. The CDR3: CASSLGISKNIQYF. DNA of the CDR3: TGTGCCAGCAGCCTCGGGATTTCCAAAAACATTCAGTACTTC.

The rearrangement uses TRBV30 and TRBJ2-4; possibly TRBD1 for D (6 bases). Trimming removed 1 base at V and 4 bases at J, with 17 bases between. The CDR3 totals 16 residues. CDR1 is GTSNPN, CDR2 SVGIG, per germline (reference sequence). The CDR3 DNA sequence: TGTGCCTGGAGTGAAGGAATTCAGGGGACGAAAAACATTCAGTACTTC. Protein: CAWSEGIQGTKNIQYF. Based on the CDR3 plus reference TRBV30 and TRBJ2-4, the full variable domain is SQTIHQWPATLVQPVGSPLSLECTVEGTSNPNLYWYRQAAGRGLQLLFYSVGIGQISSEVPQNLSASRPQDRQFILSSKKLLLSDSGFYLCAWSEGIQGTKNIQYFGAGTRLSVL.

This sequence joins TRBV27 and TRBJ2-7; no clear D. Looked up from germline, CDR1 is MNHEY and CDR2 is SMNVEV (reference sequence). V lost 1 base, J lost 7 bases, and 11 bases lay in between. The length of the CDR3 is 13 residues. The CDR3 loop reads CASSLWNGYEQYF. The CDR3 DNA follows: TGTGCCAGCAGTTTATGGAACGGATATGAGCAGTACTTC.

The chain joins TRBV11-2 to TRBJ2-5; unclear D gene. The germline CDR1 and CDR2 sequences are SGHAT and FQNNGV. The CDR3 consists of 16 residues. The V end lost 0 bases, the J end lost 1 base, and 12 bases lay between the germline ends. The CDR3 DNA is TGTGCCAGCAGCTTAGATAGGACGTCTTTCCAAGAGACCCAGTACTTC. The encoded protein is CASSLDRTSFQETQYF.

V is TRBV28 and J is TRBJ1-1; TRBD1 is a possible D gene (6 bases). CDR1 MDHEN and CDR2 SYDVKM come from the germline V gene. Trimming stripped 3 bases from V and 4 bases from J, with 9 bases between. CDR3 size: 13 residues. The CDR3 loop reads CASSFVGGTEAFF. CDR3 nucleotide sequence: TGTGCCAGCAGTTTTGTAGGGGGCACTGAAGCTTTCTTT. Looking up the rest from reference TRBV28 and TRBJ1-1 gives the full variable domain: DVKVTQSSRYLVKRTGEKVFLECVQDMDHENMFWYRQDPGLGLRLIYFSYDVKMKEKGDIPEGYSVSREKKERFSLILESASTNQTSMYLCASSFVGGTEAFFGQGTRLTVV.

CDR3 bases: TGTGCCAGCAGTGAAGGCCCAGACACAGATACGCAGTATTTT. Amino acid sequence: CASSEGPDTDTQYF. This chain connects TRBV6-1 to TRBJ2-3; D is ambiguous. Trimming removed 1 base at V and 2 bases at J, with 7 bases between. Germline V gene sequence: CDR1 MNHNS, CDR2 SASEGT. The length of the CDR3 is 14 residues.

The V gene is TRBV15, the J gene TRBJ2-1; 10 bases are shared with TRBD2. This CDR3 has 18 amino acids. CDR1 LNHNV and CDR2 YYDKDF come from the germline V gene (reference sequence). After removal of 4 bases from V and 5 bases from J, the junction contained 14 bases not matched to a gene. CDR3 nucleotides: TGTGCCACCAGCACCCTTACAAGTGGACTAGCGGTGGACAATGAGCAGTTCTTC. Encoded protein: CATSTLTSGLAVDNEQFF. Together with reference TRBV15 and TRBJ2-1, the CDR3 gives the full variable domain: DAMVIQNPRYQVTQFGKPVTLSCSQTLNHNVMYWYQQKSSQAPKLLFHYYDKDFNNEADTPDNFQSRRPNTSFCFLDIRSPGLGDTAMYLCATSTLTSGLAVDNEQFFGPGTRLTVL.

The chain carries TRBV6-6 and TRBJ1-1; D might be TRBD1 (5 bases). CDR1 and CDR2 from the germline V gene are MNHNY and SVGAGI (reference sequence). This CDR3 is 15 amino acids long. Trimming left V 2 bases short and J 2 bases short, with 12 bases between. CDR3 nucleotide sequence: TGTGCCAGCAGTTACCCGGCAGGGCTAAACACTGAAGCTTTCTTT. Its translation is CASSYPAGLNTEAFF.

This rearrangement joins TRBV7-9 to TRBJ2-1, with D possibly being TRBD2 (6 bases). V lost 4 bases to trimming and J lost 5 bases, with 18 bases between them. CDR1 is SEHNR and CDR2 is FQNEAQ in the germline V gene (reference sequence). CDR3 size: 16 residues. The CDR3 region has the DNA TGTGCCAGCAGCTGGGAGGTAGGGGAGAGGAACAATGAGCAGTTCTTC. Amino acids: CASSWEVGERNNEQFF.

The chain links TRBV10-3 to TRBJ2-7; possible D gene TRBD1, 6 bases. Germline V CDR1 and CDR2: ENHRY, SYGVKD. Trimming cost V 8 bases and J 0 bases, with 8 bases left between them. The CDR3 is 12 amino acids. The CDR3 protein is CAIRDNSYEQYF. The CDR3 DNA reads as TGTGCCATCCGGGACAACTCCTACGAGCAGTACTTC.

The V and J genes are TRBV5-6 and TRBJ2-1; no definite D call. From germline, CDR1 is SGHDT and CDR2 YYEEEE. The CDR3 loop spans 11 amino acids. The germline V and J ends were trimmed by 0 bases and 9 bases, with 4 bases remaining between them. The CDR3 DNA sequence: TGTGCCAGCAGCTTGGGAGGTGAGCAGTTCTTC. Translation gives CASSLGGEQFF.